One and the same sample provided the 18 T cell receptor beta chains below, sequenced in a study of T cells in Graves' hyperthyroidism and ophthalmopathy. There were TCR beta CDR3 regions amplified from RNA transcripts. First-round RT-PCR targeting the TCR CDR3 was performed with the HTBI primer set. TCRdb redid the calling of the multiplex PCR reads with MiXCR, one entry per CDR3 protein. This table has 300,000 to 500,000 distinct CDR3 sequences, roughly an eighth appearing once. Sequenced input: blood. The receptors were gathered from a man aged 50 to 60 with Graves' ophthalmopathy.

This clonotype has just a few counts. V is TRBV9 and J is TRBJ2-3; 11 bases are a match to TRBD2. This CDR3 contains 16 residues. Germline lookup yields CDR1 SGDLS and CDR2 YYNGEE. The V and J ends lost 4 bases and 2 bases, in that order; junction bases with no gene match: 6. The CDR3 sequence is CASSLIAGGVTDTQYF. As DNA, the CDR3 is TGTGCCAGCAGCCTCATAGCGGGAGGGGTCACAGATACGCAGTATTTT.

This clonotype was seen ten or more times. The rearrangement links TRBV18 to TRBJ1-6; unclear D gene. The CDR3 is made up of 14 amino acids. The germline gives CDR1 KGHSH, CDR2 LQKENI. The ends were cut back, 2 bases at V and 11 bases at J, with 13 bases in the middle. CDR3 bases: TGTGCCAGCTCACCAGACGGAGCCCAGACACCCCTCCACTTT. This codes for CASSPDGAQTPLHF.

This clonotype was detected ten times or more. The J gene is TRBJ1-2, the V gene TRBV13; TRBD1 aligns across 7 bases. Losses at the gene ends were 1 base for V and 6 bases for J; bases not matched to a gene: 8. Germline V gene data show CDR1 as PRHDT and CDR2 as FYEKMQ (reference sequence). The CDR3 extends over 15 amino acids. The CDR3 loop reads CASSLVPGGGDGYTF. For the CDR3, the DNA is TGTGCCAGCAGCTTAGTTCCAGGGGGGGGCGATGGCTACACCTTC.

The chain carries TRBV19 and TRBJ1-1; 10 bases agree with TRBD1. The junction had 4 bases not matched to a gene; V was cut back by 0 bases and J by 3 bases. CDR3 length: 16 amino acids. Germline V lookup: CDR1 LNHDA, CDR2 SQIVND (reference sequence). The CDR3 reads CASSIDRDRGYTEAFF. In DNA form, the CDR3 reads TGTGCCAGTAGTATAGATCGGGACAGGGGCTACACTGAAGCTTTCTTT.

This clonotype was picked up many times. The chain links TRBV20-1 to TRBJ2-1; 7 positions agree with TRBD2. Germline V lookup: CDR1 DFQATT, CDR2 SNEGSKA (reference sequence). V shed 0 bases and J 4 bases; nucleotides not matched to a gene: 12. The CDR3 is 17 amino acids. The CDR3 here is CSARDHPAGDIYNEQFF. DNA of the CDR3: TGCAGTGCTAGAGACCACCCGGCGGGAGACATATACAATGAGCAGTTCTTC.

CDR3 DNA: TGTGCCAGCCTGTCCGGGACAGGGGGCATGGGGGAGCTGTTTTTT. Encoded protein: CASLSGTGGMGELFF. The rearrangement uses TRBV12-3 or TRBV12-4 and TRBJ2-2; 12 bases line up with TRBD1. The trim removed 8 bases at V and 8 bases at J, leaving 9 bases unmatched. The CDR3 sequence is 15 residues long.

This clonotype was seen ten or more times. The chain carries TRBV3-1 and TRBJ2-7; D ambiguous. Germline V gene lookup returns CDR1 LGHDT and CDR2 YNNKEL (reference sequence). V was shortened by 2 bases and J by 0 bases, with 2 bases between the two germline ends. The CDR3 has 12 amino acids. The CDR3 DNA is TGTGCCAGCAGCCAACACTCCTACGAGCAGTACTTC. Protein product: CASSQHSYEQYF.

Note on this clonotype: Given a much more abundant clone one base away, this may be a read error. The V call is TRBV29-1, the J call TRBJ2-4; TRBD2 agrees at 7 bases. The J segment lost 2 bases and the V segment lost 1 base, leaving 20 bases of the junction unmatched. The CDR3 spans 20 residues. Germline lookup yields CDR1 SQVTM and CDR2 ANQGSEA. CDR3 coding DNA: TGCAGCGTTGAAGGTCATCCTAGCGGAACCCAATTATCGACCAAAAACATTCAGTACTTC. Encoded protein: CSVEGHPSGTQLSTKNIQYF.

The table lists this clonotype with many counts. The gene calls are TRBV3-1 and TRBJ2-1, with 10 bases fitting TRBD2. This CDR3 is 15 amino acids long. Trimming cost V 1 base and J 5 bases; bases outside gene matches: 2. Germline V lookup: CDR1 LGHDT, CDR2 YNNKEL (reference sequence). CDR3 residues: CASSQVGLADNEQFF. The DNA of the CDR3 is TGTGCCAGCAGCCAAGTAGGACTAGCGGACAATGAGCAGTTCTTC.

This clonotype was seen only a few times. The chain carries TRBV12-3 or TRBV12-4 and TRBJ2-1; D is unclear. V lost 3 bases to trimming and J lost 2 bases, with 11 bases between them. CDR3 length: 15 amino acids. This CDR3 reads CASSLRLATYNEQFF. In DNA, the CDR3 is TGTGCCAGCAGTTTGAGGCTGGCCACCTACAATGAGCAGTTCTTC.

The rearrangement joins TRBV20-1 to TRBJ1-1, with no clear D. Germline values: CDR1 DFQATT, CDR2 SNEGSKA (reference sequence). CDR3 length: 13 residues. Trimming shortened V by 3 bases and J by 1 base, and 9 bases separated the two germline ends. CDR3 protein: CSASRTENTEAFF. The CDR3 DNA follows: TGCAGTGCTAGCCGAACAGAGAACACTGAAGCTTTCTTT.

The chain joins TRBV14 to TRBJ2-2, with a possible D match to TRBD2 (6 bases). Germline CDR1 and CDR2: SGHDN and FVKESK. Trimming removed 0 bases at V and 0 bases at J, with 11 bases between. The CDR3 sequence is 17 residues long. The CDR3, as DNA: TGTGCCAGCAGCCAAGATTTGGCTAGCGCGAACACCGGGGAGCTGTTTTTT. It codes for CASSQDLASANTGELFF.

V gene TRBV12-3 or TRBV12-4 combines with J gene TRBJ2-5; D is unresolved. V was pared by 6 bases and J by 3 bases, with 14 bases between. The CDR3 runs to 14 residues. Here the CDR3 reads CASRRHPEEETQYF. In nucleotides, the CDR3 is TGTGCCAGCAGGAGACACCCCGAGGAAGAGACCCAGTACTTC.

This clonotype has ten or more counts. The chain uses TRBV20-1 and TRBJ2-2; TRBD2 aligns across 7 bases. The CDR3 runs 16 residues. CDR1 and CDR2 (germline): DFQATT, SNEGSKA (reference sequence). Losses at the gene ends were 1 base for V and 4 bases for J; bases not matched to a gene: 9. The CDR3 DNA reads TGCAGTGCTAGAGGCGGCGTAGCGGGCACCACCGGGGAGCTGTTTTTT. This translates into CSARGGVAGTTGELFF.

This clonotype was seen ten or more times. The rearrangement joins TRBV30 to TRBJ1-2; TRBD1 aligns across 9 bases. CDR3 length equals 13 residues. Germline loops: CDR1 GTSNPN, CDR2 SVGIG (reference sequence). J gave up 5 bases and V 0 bases, and 1 base lay outside the gene matches. CDR3 residues: CAWSVGTGYGYTF. Written as DNA, the CDR3 is TGTGCCTGGAGTGTGGGGACAGGGTATGGCTACACCTTC.

This sequence joins TRBV5-1 and TRBJ2-2, with D uncertain. V lost 2 bases to trimming and J lost 7 bases, with 18 bases between them. The germline CDR1 and CDR2 sequences are SGHRS and YFSETQ. The CDR3 runs to 16 residues. CDR3 in DNA: TGCGCCAGCAGCTTACAACCACGGAGTAGTGGCGGGGAGCTGTTTTTT. Its protein product is CASSLQPRSSGGELFF. Based on the CDR3 plus reference TRBV5-1 and TRBJ2-2, the full variable domain is KAGVTQTPRYLIKTRGQQVTLSCSPISGHRSVSWYQQTPGQGLQFLFEYFSETQRNKGNFPGRFSGRQFSNSRSEMNVSTLELGDSALYLCASSLQPRSSGGELFFGEGSRLTVL.

The CDR3 here is CASSQTGGAWVPENNEQFF. The CDR3 DNA reads TGTGCCAGCAGCCAAACAGGGGGAGCCTGGGTCCCTGAAAACAATGAGCAGTTCTTC. The chain is built from TRBV14 and TRBJ2-1, with 8 bases identical to TRBD1. The length of the CDR3 is 19 residues. With V trimmed by 2 bases and J by 5 bases, 17 bases remained unmatched. CDR1 is SGHDN and CDR2 is FVKESK in the germline V gene.

This clonotype occurred many times. J is TRBJ2-5 and V is TRBV5-6; 7 positions agree with TRBD1. J lost 4 bases, V lost 2 bases, and 11 bases had no gene match. This CDR3 spans 16 amino acids. The V gene's germline CDR1 is SGHDT and CDR2 YYEEEE. CDR3 nucleotide sequence: TGTGCCAGCAGCTTTTTCGGGACAGACATCGCAGAGACCCAGTACTTC. Translation: CASSFFGTDIAETQYF.